The following is a TCR beta chain sequence with its context. cDNA synthesis used the whole RNA isolate, giving expressed TCRB sequences. Assay: immunoSEQ multiplex PCR; the TCRdb copy retains only in-frame clones and omits some. The data contain fewer than 200,000 clones, more than 10% of them singletons. The data stem from a study of beta chain features in type 1 diabetes. Trimming took off 0 bases at V and 0 bases at J, with 6 bases between the two ends. CDR1 SGHTA and CDR2 FQGNSA come from the germline V gene. The CDR3 spans 15 residues. The specimen was central memory CD4+ T cells from blood. The rearrangement joins TRBV7-2 to TRBJ2-1, with D possibly matching TRBD1 (6 bases). The receptor's source is a young woman in good health. The CDR3, as DNA: TGTGCCAGCAGCTTAGCGGGACACTCCTACAATGAGCAGTTCTTC. Translated, it gives CASSLAGHSYNEQFF.